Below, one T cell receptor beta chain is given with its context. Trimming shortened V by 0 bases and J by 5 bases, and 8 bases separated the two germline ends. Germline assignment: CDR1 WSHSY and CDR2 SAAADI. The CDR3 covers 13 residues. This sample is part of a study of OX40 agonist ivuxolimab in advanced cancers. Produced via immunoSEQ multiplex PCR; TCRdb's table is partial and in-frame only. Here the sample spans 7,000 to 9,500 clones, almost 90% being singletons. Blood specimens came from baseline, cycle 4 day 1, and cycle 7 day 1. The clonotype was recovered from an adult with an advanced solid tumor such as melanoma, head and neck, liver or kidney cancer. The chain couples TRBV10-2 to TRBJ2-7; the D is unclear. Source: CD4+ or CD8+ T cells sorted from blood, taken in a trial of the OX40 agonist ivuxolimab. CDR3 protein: CASSESVANEQYF. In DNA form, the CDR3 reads TGCGCCAGCAGTGAGTCGGTAGCTAACGAGCAGTACTTC.